A single sample gave rise to the 14 T cell receptor beta chains below, sequenced in a study of cytomegalovirus exposure and HLA in healthy donors. PCR employed 60 Vbeta and 13 Jbeta primers. The table came from immunoSEQ multiplex PCR; TCRdb's copy has only in-frame clones and leaves some out. The sample carries more than 100,000 clones, 15% to 17% recorded once. Sequenced: PBMCs. Every receptor here comes from a woman under 30 in good health and CMV-seronegative.

A few counts support this clone. The rearrangement uses TRBV18 and TRBJ1-5; D unclear. The CDR3 runs 14 residues. Germline loops: CDR1 KGHSH, CDR2 LQKENI. Trimming left V 3 bases short and J 7 bases short, with 13 bases between. The CDR3: CASSPGLGGQPQHF. The CDR3 nucleotides read TGTGCCAGCTCACCTGGGCTCGGTGGGCAGCCCCAGCATTTT.

The chain combines TRBV30 with TRBJ2-7; 8 bases are a match to TRBD1. The CDR3 is 13 amino acids. Germline trimming cut 4 bases from V and 0 bases from J; bases unmatched to any gene: 2. CDR1 GTSNPN and CDR2 SVGIG come from the germline V gene (reference sequence). The CDR3, as DNA: TGTGCCTGGACGGGGACAGGCTCCTACGAGCAGTACTTC. Its translation: CAWTGTGSYEQYF.

Details on this clone: Other DNA sequences in this sample translate to the same CDR3. The J gene is TRBJ1-2, the V gene TRBV18; the D gene is possibly TRBD1 (6 bases). The CDR3 loop spans 13 amino acids. Germline CDR1 and CDR2: KGHSH and LQKENI. The V end was cut by 3 bases, the J end by 1 base, with 6 bases between. The CDR3 sequence is CASSPDSNYGYTF. CDR3 DNA: TGTGCCAGCTCACCGGACAGTAACTATGGCTACACCTTC.

This clone has just a few counts. The chain joins TRBV28 to TRBJ1-5, with TRBD1 matching 7 bases. The CDR3 runs to 14 residues. CDR1 and CDR2 (germline): MDHEN, SYDVKM. The V and J ends lost 5 bases and 5 bases, in that order; junction bases with no gene match: 6. CDR3 coding DNA: TGTGCCAGCAGTGTACAGGGGACGTATCAGCCCCAGCATTTT. This encodes CASSVQGTYQPQHF.

The V gene is TRBV9, the J gene TRBJ2-7; D unclear. Trimming took 4 bases from V and 3 from J, leaving 5 bases between them. Germline V lookup: CDR1 SGDLS, CDR2 YYNGEE. The CDR3 has 11 residues. The CDR3 here is CASSPGYEQYF. DNA for the CDR3: TGTGCCAGCAGCCCCGGCTACGAGCAGTACTTC.

This chain connects TRBV4-2 to TRBJ2-3; TRBD2 matches 11 bases. Germline CDR1 reads LGHNA; CDR2 reads YNFKEQ. The junction had 6 bases not matched to a gene; V was cut back by 1 base and J by 0 bases. This CDR3 contains 18 residues. The CDR3 loop reads CASSQVAGGGGSTDTQYF. For the CDR3, the DNA is TGTGCCAGCAGCCAAGTAGCGGGAGGGGGGGGAAGCACAGATACGCAGTATTTT.

J is TRBJ1-1 and V is TRBV4-1; D is undetermined. Deletions cut 4 bases from V and 7 bases from J, with 16 bases between. CDR1 and CDR2 (germline): MGHRA, YSYEKL. The CDR3 has 14 residues. The CDR3 bases are TGCGCCAGCAGCCCTGGTGGAGGAACAAATGAAGCTTTCTTT. Protein product: CASSPGGGTNEAFF.

The V call is TRBV7-9, the J call TRBJ2-5; D is unclear. Germline loops: CDR1 SEHNR, CDR2 FQNEAQ (reference sequence). This CDR3 region has 15 residues. V was clipped by 3 bases and J by 1 base, with 12 bases between them. CDR3 in DNA: TGTGCCAGCAGCTTTCTTCGACAAACCCAAGAGACCCAGTACTTC. As protein: CASSFLRQTQETQYF. The full variable domain, completed using reference TRBV7-9 and TRBJ2-5, is DTGVSQNPRHKITKRGQNVTFRCDPISEHNRLYWYRQTLGQGPEFLTYFQNEAQLEKSRLLSDRFSAERPKGSFSTLEIQRTEQGDSAMYLCASSFLRQTQETQYFGPGTRLLVL.

The chain couples TRBV5-8 to TRBJ2-3, with TRBD2 matching 13 bases. The length of the CDR3 is 16 residues. The V and J ends lost 2 bases and 0 bases, in that order; junction bases with no gene match: 0. From germline, CDR1 is SGHTS and CDR2 YDEGEE. CDR3 nucleotide sequence: TGTGCCAGCAGCTTACTAGCGGGGGGGAGCACAGATACGCAGTATTTT. It is translated as CASSLLAGGSTDTQYF.

In this sample, this clone turned up a few times. The V gene is TRBV7-9, the J gene TRBJ2-7; unclear D gene. Trimming took off 1 base at V and 5 bases at J, with 15 bases between the two ends. Germline CDR1 reads SEHNR; CDR2 reads FQNEAQ (reference sequence). This CDR3 is built from 15 residues. The CDR3 protein is CASSLGHRGVNEQYF. DNA for the CDR3: TGTGCCAGCAGCTTAGGCCACCGCGGTGTGAACGAGCAGTACTTC.

As DNA, the CDR3 is TGCGCCAGCAGCGTGCGGGGGTCCGAACTAAACTATGGCTACACCTTC. It translates to CASSVRGSELNYGYTF. The V and J genes are TRBV5-1 and TRBJ1-2; a possible D gene is TRBD1 (5 bases). V dropped 4 bases and J dropped 2 bases, with 18 bases sitting between them. CDR1 and CDR2 (germline): SGHRS, YFSETQ. The CDR3 covers 16 residues.

Concerning this clone: At one end, the junction sequence differs from germline, possibly due to a read error. The rearrangement links TRBV13 to TRBJ2-5; 11 bases line up with TRBD2. This CDR3 comprises 17 residues. Germline V lookup: CDR1 PRHDT, CDR2 FYEKMQ (reference sequence). Written as DNA, the CDR3 is TGTGCCAGCAGCCCGGGGGGGCTAGCGGGAGGAGGAGAGGCCCAGTACTTC. This encodes CASSPGGLAGGGEAQYF.

For the CDR3, the DNA is TGCGCCAGCAGCTTGACAGGGGCAAATTCACCCCTCCACTTT. Translated, it gives CASSLTGANSPLHF. This chain joins TRBV5-1 and TRBJ1-6, with 7 bases aligning to TRBD1. CDR3 length equals 14 residues. The V segment lost 1 base and the J segment 7 bases; nucleotides outside the gene matches: 2. From germline, CDR1 is SGHRS and CDR2 YFSETQ.

The rearrangement uses TRBV6-5 and TRBJ2-7, with D tentatively TRBD1 (5 bases). Trimming stripped 3 bases from V and 2 bases from J, with 11 bases between. The CDR3 totals 14 residues. The germline CDR1 and CDR2 sequences are MNHEY and SVGAGI. CDR3 amino acids: CASSYGQGPYEQYF. The CDR3 nucleotides are TGTGCCAGCAGTTATGGGCAGGGTCCCTACGAGCAGTACTTC.